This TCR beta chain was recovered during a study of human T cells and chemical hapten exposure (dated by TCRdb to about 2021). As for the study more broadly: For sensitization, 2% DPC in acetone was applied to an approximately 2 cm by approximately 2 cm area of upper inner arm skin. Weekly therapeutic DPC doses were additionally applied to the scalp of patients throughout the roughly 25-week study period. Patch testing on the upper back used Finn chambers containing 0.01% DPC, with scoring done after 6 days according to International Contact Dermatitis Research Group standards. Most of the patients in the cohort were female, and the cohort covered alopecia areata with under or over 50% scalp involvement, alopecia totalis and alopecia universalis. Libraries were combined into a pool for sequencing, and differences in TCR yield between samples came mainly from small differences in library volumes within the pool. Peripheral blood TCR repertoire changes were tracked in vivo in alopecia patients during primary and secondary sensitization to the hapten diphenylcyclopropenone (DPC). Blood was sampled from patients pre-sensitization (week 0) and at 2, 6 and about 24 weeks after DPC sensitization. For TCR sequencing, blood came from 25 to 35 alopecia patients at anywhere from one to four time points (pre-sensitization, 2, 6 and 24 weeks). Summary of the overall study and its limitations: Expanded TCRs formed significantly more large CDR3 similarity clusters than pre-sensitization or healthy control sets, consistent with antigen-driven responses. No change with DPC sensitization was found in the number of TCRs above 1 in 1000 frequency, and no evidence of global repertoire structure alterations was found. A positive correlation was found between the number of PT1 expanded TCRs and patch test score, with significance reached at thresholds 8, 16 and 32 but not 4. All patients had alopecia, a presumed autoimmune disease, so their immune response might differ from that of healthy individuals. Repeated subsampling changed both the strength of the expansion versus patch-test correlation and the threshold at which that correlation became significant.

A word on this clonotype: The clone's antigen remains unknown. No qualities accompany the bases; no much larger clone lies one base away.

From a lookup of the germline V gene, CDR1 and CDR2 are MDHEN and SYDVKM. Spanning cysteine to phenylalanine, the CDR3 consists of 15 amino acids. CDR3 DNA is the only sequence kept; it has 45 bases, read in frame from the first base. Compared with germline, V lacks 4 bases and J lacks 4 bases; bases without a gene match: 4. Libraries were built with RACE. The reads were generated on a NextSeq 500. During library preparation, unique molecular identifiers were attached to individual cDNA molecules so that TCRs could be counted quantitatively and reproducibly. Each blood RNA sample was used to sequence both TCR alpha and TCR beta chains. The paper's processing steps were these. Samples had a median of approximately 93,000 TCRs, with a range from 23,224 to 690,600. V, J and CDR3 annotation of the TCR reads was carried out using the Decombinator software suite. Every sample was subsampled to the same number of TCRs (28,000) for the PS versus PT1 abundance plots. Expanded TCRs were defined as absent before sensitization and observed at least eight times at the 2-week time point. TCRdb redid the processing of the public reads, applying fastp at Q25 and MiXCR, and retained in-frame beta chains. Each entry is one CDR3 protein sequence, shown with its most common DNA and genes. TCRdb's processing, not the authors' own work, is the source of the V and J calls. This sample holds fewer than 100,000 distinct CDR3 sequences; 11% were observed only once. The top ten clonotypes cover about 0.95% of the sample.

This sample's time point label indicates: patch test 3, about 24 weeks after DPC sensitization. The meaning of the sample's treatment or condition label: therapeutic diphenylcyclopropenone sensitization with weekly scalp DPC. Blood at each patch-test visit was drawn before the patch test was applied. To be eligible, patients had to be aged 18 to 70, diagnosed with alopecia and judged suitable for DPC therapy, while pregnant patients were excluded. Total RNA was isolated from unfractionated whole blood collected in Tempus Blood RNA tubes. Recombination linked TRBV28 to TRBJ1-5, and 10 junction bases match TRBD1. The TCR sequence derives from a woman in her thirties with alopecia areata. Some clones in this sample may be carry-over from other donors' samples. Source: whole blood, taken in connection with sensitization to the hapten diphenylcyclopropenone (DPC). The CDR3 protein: CASSSRTGGNQPQHF. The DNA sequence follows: TGTGCCAGCAGTTCCCGGACAGGGGGAAATCAGCCCCAGCATTTT.